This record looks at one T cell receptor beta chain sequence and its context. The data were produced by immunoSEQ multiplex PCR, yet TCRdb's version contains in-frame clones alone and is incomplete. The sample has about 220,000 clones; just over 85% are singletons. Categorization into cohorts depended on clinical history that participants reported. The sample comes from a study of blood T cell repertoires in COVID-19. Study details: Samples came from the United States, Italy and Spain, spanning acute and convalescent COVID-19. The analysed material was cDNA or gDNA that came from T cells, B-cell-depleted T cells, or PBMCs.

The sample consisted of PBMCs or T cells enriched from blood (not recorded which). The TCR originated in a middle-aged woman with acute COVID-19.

This CDR3 reads CASSFLLGRAYGYTF. CDR3 DNA sequence: TGTGCCAGCAGCTTTTTGTTGGGCAGGGCCTATGGCTACACCTTC. The rearrangement uses TRBV5-4 and TRBJ1-2, with D possibly being TRBD1 (5 bases). Deletions cut 2 bases from V and 4 bases from J, with 15 bases between. CDR3 length equals 15 residues. Germline V gives CDR1 SGHNT, CDR2 YYREEE (reference sequence).